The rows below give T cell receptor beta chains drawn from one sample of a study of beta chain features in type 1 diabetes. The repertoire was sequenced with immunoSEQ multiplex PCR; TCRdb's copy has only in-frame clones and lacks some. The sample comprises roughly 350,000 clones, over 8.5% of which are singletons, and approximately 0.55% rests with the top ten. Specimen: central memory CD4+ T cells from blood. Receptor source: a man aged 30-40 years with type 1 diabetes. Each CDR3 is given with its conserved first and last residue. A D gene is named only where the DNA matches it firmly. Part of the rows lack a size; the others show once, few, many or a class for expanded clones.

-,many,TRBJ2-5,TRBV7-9,CGVAVTQETQYF,TGTGGGGTAGCAGTGACCCAAGAGACCCAGTACTTC
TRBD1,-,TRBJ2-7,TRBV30,CAWSTGSTYEQYF,TGTGCCTGGTCGACAGGGAGTACCTACGAGCAGTACTTC
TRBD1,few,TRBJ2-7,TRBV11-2,CASSLVQGDYEQYF,TGTGCCAGCAGCTTAGTACAGGGGGATTACGAGCAGTACTTC
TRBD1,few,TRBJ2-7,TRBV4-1,CASSQRDSGGYEQYF,TGCGCCAGCAGCCAACGGGACAGTGGCGGGTACGAGCAGTACTTC
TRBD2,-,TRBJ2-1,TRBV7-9,CASSGLAESYNEQFF,TGTGCCAGCAGCGGACTAGCGGAATCCTACAATGAGCAGTTCTTC
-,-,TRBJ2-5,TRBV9,CASSGGLARGETQYF,TGTGCCAGCAGCGGGGGCCTAGCGCGAGGAGAGACCCAGTACTTC
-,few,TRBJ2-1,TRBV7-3,CASSFEGWQFF,TGTGCCAGCAGCTTCGAAGGCTGGCAGTTCTTC
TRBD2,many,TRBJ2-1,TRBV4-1,CASSRAGLAGLYNEQFF,TGCGCCAGCAGCCGCGCCGGACTAGCGGGGCTATACAATGAGCAGTTCTTC
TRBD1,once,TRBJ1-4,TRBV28,CASSLRTGGDEKLFF,TGTGCCAGCAGTTTACGGACAGGAGGGGATGAAAAACTGTTTTTT
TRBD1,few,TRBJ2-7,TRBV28,CASRRGQGTYEQYF,TGTGCCAGCAGGAGGGGACAGGGAACCTACGAGCAGTACTTC
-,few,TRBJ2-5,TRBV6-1,CASSEWGTETQYF,TGTGCCAGCAGTGAATGGGGTACAGAGACCCAGTACTTC
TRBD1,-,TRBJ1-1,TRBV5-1,CASSSGQGNMITEAFF,TGCGCCAGCAGCTCGGGACAGGGTAATATGATCACTGAAGCTTTCTTT
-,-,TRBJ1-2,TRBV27,CASSLSGGLGYGYTF,TGTGCCAGCAGTTTATCGGGGGGGCTCGGCTATGGCTACACCTTC
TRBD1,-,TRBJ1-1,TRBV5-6,CASSYLTGGEIEAFF,TGTGCCAGCAGCTACTTGACAGGGGGCGAAATCGAAGCTTTCTTT
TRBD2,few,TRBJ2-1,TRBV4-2,CASSQDRAGEQFF,TGTGCCAGCAGCCAAGATAGAGCGGGAGAGCAGTTCTTC
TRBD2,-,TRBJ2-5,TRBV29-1,CSVGTSPLETQYF,TGCAGCGTTGGGACTAGCCCCTTGGAGACCCAGTACTTC
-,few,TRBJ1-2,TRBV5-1,CASSLTGNADYGYTF,TGCGCCAGCAGCTTAACTGGAAACGCGGACTATGGCTACACCTTC
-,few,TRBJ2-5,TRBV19,CALRARQETQYF,TGTGCCCTGCGGGCCAGACAAGAGACCCAGTACTTC
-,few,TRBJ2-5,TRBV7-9,CASSDPPRRETQYF,TGTGCCAGCAGCGACCCCCCTCGGCGCGAGACCCAGTACTTC
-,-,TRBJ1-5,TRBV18,CASSPQGGGVNQPQHF,TGTGCCAGCTCACCACAGGGGGGCGGTGTCAATCAGCCCCAGCATTTT
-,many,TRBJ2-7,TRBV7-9,CASSVGGTSFFQQYF,TGTGCCAGCAGCGTCGGGGGGACATCCTTTTTCCAGCAGTACTTC
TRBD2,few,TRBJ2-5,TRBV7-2,CASSPAGVLQETQYF,TGTGCCAGCAGCCCCGCGGGAGTCTTACAAGAGACCCAGTACTTC
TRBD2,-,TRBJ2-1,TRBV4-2,CASSQDLAGGNNEQFF,TGTGCCAGCAGCCAAGATCTAGCGGGAGGCAACAATGAGCAGTTCTTC
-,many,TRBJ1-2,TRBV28,CASRPDSSYGYTF,TGTGCCAGCAGGCCAGACAGTAGTTATGGCTACACCTTC
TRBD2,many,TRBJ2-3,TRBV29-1,CSVMGLAGGTDTQYF,TGCAGCGTTATGGGACTAGCGGGAGGCACAGATACGCAGTATTTT
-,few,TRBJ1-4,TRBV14,CASSRMFPATNEKLFF,TGTGCCAGCAGCCGGATGTTTCCTGCAACTAATGAAAAACTGTTTTTT
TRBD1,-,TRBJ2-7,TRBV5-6,CASSFETTATGAEQYF,TGTGCCAGCAGCTTCGAAACGACAGCCACAGGGGCCGAGCAGTACTTC
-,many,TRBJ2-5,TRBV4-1,CASSQETQYF,TGCGCCAGCAGCCAAGAGACCCAGTACTTC
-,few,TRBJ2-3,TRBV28,CASRAGSGGDTQYF,TGTGCCAGCCGTGCGGGGTCCGGTGGAGATACGCAGTATTTT
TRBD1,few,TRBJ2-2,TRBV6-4,CASSTYRGRITGELFF,TGTGCCAGCAGTACATACAGGGGTAGGATCACCGGGGAGCTGTTTTTT
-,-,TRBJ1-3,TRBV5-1,CASSLQGPGNTIYF,TGCGCCAGCAGCTTACAGGGTCCTGGAAACACCATATATTTT
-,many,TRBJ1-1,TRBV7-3,CASRRTAMNTEAFF,TGTGCCAGCAGACGAACAGCTATGAACACTGAAGCTTTCTTT
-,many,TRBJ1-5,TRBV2,CASRRDSNQPQHF,TGTGCCAGCAGGAGGGATAGCAATCAGCCCCAGCATTTT
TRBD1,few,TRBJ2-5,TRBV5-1,CASSLQGYGETQYF,TGCGCCAGCAGCTTACAGGGGTACGGGGAGACCCAGTACTTC
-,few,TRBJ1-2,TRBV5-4,CASSLLVGPQNYGYTF,TGTGCCAGCAGCTTGTTAGTGGGGCCGCAAAACTATGGCTACACCTTC
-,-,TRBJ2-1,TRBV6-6,CASSLRAARDEQFF,TGTGCCAGCAGTTTAAGGGCCGCAAGGGATGAGCAGTTCTTC
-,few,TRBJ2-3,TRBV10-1,CASSDPGTRTDTQYF,TGCGCCAGCAGTGACCCCGGGACACGGACAGATACGCAGTATTTT
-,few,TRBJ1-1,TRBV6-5,CASRRGLEAEAFF,TGTGCCAGCAGGAGGGGTTTGGAGGCTGAAGCTTTCTTT
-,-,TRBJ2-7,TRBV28,CASSLLPLGAYEQYF,TGTGCCAGCAGTTTACTACCCCTCGGAGCCTACGAGCAGTACTTC
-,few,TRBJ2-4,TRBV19,CASSVAGKAKNIQYF,TGTGCCAGTAGTGTCGCAGGTAAAGCCAAAAACATTCAGTACTTC
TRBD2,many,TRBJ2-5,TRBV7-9,CASSPNGLEGETQYF,TGTGCCAGCAGCCCCAATGGACTAGAAGGAGAGACCCAGTACTTC
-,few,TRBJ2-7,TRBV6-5,CASSKGLLEPYEQYF,TGTGCCAGCAGTAAGGGACTCCTAGAGCCCTACGAGCAGTACTTC
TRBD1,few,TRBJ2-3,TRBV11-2,CASSLQGAQDTQYF,TGTGCCAGCAGCTTACAGGGGGCGCAAGATACGCAGTATTTT
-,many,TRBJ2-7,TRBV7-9,CASSLANNYEQYF,TGTGCCAGCAGCTTAGCCAACAACTACGAGCAGTACTTC
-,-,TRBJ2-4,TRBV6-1,CASSESFGIQYF,TGTGCCAGCAGTGAATCTTTTGGCATTCAGTACTTC
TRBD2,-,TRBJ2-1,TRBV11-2,CASSSTTGTSGNEQFF,TGTGCCAGCAGCTCCACAACCGGGACTAGCGGGAATGAGCAGTTCTTC
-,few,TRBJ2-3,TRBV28,CASRGRRGTDTQYF,TGTGCCAGCAGAGGACGGCGTGGAACAGATACGCAGTATTTT
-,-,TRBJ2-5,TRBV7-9,CASSPRDYQETQYF,TGTGCCAGCAGCCCCCGGGACTACCAAGAGACCCAGTACTTC
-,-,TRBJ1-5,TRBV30,CAWNTQGDQPQHF,TGTGCCTGGAACACTCAGGGTGATCAGCCCCAGCATTTT
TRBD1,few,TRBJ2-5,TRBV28,CASSDPGQGQETQYF,TGTGCCAGCAGTGATCCCGGACAGGGACAAGAGACCCAGTACTTC
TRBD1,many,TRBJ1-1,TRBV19,CASSTDRGGEAFF,TGTGCCAGTAGTACTGACAGGGGCGGTGAAGCTTTCTTT
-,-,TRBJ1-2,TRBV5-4,CASSLAGLVGYTF,TGTGCCAGCAGCTTGGCAGGGTTAGTAGGCTACACCTTC
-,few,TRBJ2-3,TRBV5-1,CASSSGTTDTQYF,TGCGCCAGCAGCTCAGGGACTACAGATACGCAGTATTTT
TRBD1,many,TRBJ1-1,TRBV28,CASSQGQGRGANTEAFF,TGTGCCAGCAGCCAGGGACAGGGACGCGGGGCGAACACTGAAGCTTTCTTT
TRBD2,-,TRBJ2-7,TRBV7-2,CASSSLAGVLRYEQYF,TGTGCCAGCAGCTCCCTAGCGGGAGTCCTCCGCTACGAGCAGTACTTC
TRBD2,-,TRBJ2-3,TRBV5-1,CASSLRETSGSTDTQYF,TGCGCCAGCAGCTTGAGGGAGACTAGCGGGAGCACAGATACGCAGTATTTT
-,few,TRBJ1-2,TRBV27,CASSLSSRWEYYGYTF,TGTGCCAGCAGTTTATCCTCTCGATGGGAATACTATGGCTACACCTTC
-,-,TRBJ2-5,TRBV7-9,CASSRGPGETQYF,TGTGCCAGCAGCCGGGGCCCTGGGGAGACCCAGTACTTC
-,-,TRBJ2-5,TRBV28,CASTQGGSQETQYF,TGTGCCAGCACCCAAGGGGGGAGTCAAGAGACCCAGTACTTC
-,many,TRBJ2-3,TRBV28,CASSLRQTSTDTQYF,TGTGCCAGCAGTTTGAGGCAGACAAGCACAGATACGCAGTATTTT